A single sample is the source of the 27 T cell receptor beta chains below, sequenced in a study of human T cells and chemical hapten exposure. The time point: patch test 2, 6 weeks after DPC sensitization. Documented treatment: therapeutic diphenylcyclopropenone sensitization with weekly scalp DPC. TCRdb processed the RACE reads anew with MiXCR; each CDR3 protein has one entry. The sample holds 35,000 to 45,000 distinct CDR3 sequences; approximately 9% are singletons and the top ten take approximately 16%. Here the sequenced sample was whole blood, taken in connection with sensitization to the hapten diphenylcyclopropenone (DPC). These receptors came from a woman between 40 and 50 years old with alopecia areata. Some clones in this sample may be carry-over from other donors' samples.

The sample holds many counts of this clonotype. The rearrangement joins TRBV6-2 or TRBV6-3 to TRBJ2-3; TRBD2 matches 9 bases. CDR1 and CDR2 (germline): MNHEY, SVGEGT. Trimming cost V 0 bases and J 3 bases; bases outside gene matches: 4. This CDR3 spans 16 amino acids. The CDR3 spells CASSYSSSGVTDTQYF. The CDR3 region has the DNA TGTGCCAGCAGTTACTCGTCTAGCGGGGTTACAGATACGCAGTATTTT.

This clonotype was recorded many times. The chain carries TRBV12-3 or TRBV12-4 and TRBJ1-1; 9 bases line up with TRBD1. CDR3 length: 14 residues. V dropped 7 bases and J dropped 1; count of bases not matched to a gene: 4. CDR3 region: CASTTDRGNTEAFF. Written as DNA, the CDR3 is TGTGCCAGCACCACGGACAGGGGGAACACTGAAGCTTTCTTT.

This clonotype was picked up many times. The V call is TRBV6-4, the J call TRBJ2-6; 9 bases line up with TRBD1. The CDR3 has 16 amino acids. Germline trimming cut 6 bases from V and 4 bases from J; bases unmatched to any gene: 7. Germline values: CDR1 MRHNA, CDR2 SNTAGT. CDR3 coding DNA: TGTGCCAGCAGGCCCGGGACAGGGATCGGGGCCAACGTCCTGACTTTC. Protein: CASRPGTGIGANVLTF.

The chain joins TRBV3-1 to TRBJ2-6; 7 bases fit TRBD1. Germline V CDR1 and CDR2: LGHDT, YNNKEL (reference sequence). The V gene end was trimmed by 5 bases and the J gene end by 12 bases; junction bases not matched to a gene: 7. The CDR3 is 13 residues long. CDR3 nucleotide sequence: TGTGCCAGCAGCAGACAGGGTTCGAGCGTCCTGACTTTC. Its protein product is CASSRQGSSVLTF.

Comments on this clonotype: This may be a read error, as it is one base from a much larger clone. The chain employs TRBV18 and TRBJ2-1; tentative D call: TRBD2 (6 bases). Germline V gene lookup returns CDR1 KGHSH and CDR2 LQKENI. V gave up 0 bases and J gave up 2 bases, with 8 bases separating them. The CDR3 sequence is 15 residues long. CDR3 amino acids: CASSPPGLTYNEQFF. CDR3 DNA: TGTGCCAGCTCACCACCGGGACTGACCTACAATGAGCAGTTCTTC.

This clonotype was detected ten times or more. This chain connects TRBV4-3 to TRBJ2-3; D is possibly TRBD1 (6 bases). V was shortened by 3 bases and J by 6 bases, with 7 bases between the two germline ends. This CDR3 comprises 12 residues. The germline gives CDR1 LGHNA, CDR2 YSLEER. The chain's CDR3 is CASSQGADTQYF. The CDR3 bases are TGCGCCAGCAGCCAGGGGGCGGATACGCAGTATTTT.

The chain uses TRBV2 and TRBJ2-1; 8 positions agree with TRBD2. J lost 4 bases, V lost 7 bases, and 3 bases had no gene match. The CDR3 length is 13 residues. Germline CDR1 SNHLY, CDR2 FYNNEI. CDR3 residues: CASTLAVYNEQFF. The CDR3 bases are TGTGCCAGCACACTAGCGGTATACAATGAGCAGTTCTTC.

The chain joins TRBV7-9 to TRBJ1-1; possible D gene TRBD1, 5 bases. CDR1 is SEHNR, CDR2 FQNEAQ, per germline (reference sequence). The V end was cut by 3 bases, the J end by 1 base, with 9 bases between. This CDR3 comprises 14 residues. The CDR3 sequence is CASSFEGTNTEAFF. The CDR3 DNA is TGTGCCAGCAGCTTCGAAGGGACGAACACTGAAGCTTTCTTT.

This clonotype has a handful of counts. CDR3 coding DNA: TGTGCCAGCAGCGTAGTACCAGAGAACACTGAAGCTTTCTTT. Translating it yields CASSVVPENTEAFF. The chain is built from TRBV9 and TRBJ1-1; D is ambiguous. With 0 bases removed from V and 1 base from J, the gap between germline ends came to 7 bases. The germline V gene encodes CDR1 SGDLS and CDR2 YYNGEE. This CDR3 contains 14 residues.

This clonotype was seen ten or more times. V and J are TRBV24-1 and TRBJ2-2; no clear D. The CDR3 runs 13 residues. Germline V lookup: CDR1 KGHDR, CDR2 SFDVKD. V was trimmed by 4 bases and J by 7 bases, leaving 9 bases between them. The CDR3: CATSDAWGGELFF. In DNA form, the CDR3 reads TGTGCCACCAGTGACGCATGGGGCGGGGAGCTGTTTTTT.

At least ten counts were recorded for this clonotype. The J gene is TRBJ1-1, the V gene TRBV30; a possible D gene is TRBD1 (5 bases). This CDR3 has 13 residues. V dropped 0 bases and J dropped 1 base, with 6 bases sitting between them. Germline assignment: CDR1 GTSNPN and CDR2 SVGIG (reference sequence). The CDR3 DNA is TGTGCCTGGAGTGTAGGGACGAACACTGAAGCTTTCTTT. Its protein product is CAWSVGTNTEAFF.

This clonotype was seen many times. This chain links TRBV18 with TRBJ1-6; D is uncertain. The CDR3 length is 16 residues. Trimming took off 2 bases at V and 3 bases at J, with 11 bases between the two ends. Looked up from germline, CDR1 is KGHSH and CDR2 is LQKENI. The CDR3 is CASSPENPFYNSPLHF. Here the CDR3 DNA reads TGTGCCAGCTCACCAGAGAACCCCTTCTATAATTCACCCCTCCACTTT.

Ten or more counts support this clonotype. The chain has TRBV5-6 and TRBJ1-1; D is uncertain. Trimming took off 7 bases at V and 4 bases at J, with 20 bases between the two ends. This CDR3 contains 15 residues. Looked up from germline, CDR1 is SGHDT and CDR2 is YYEEEE. CDR3 DNA sequence: TGTGCCAGCGTCAAATCAGGAAGGGTACGCACTGAAGCTTTCTTT. This gives the protein CASVKSGRVRTEAFF.

This clonotype rates as hyperexpanded (1% or more). The chain has TRBV12-3 or TRBV12-4 and TRBJ1-5; D not certain. The V end was cut by 2 bases, the J end by 7 bases, with 12 bases between. There are 14 residues in the CDR3. The CDR3 protein is CASSLYSSEQPQHF. The CDR3 nucleotides are TGTGCCAGCAGTTTATATAGCAGCGAGCAGCCCCAGCATTTT.

V is TRBV11-1 and J is TRBJ2-1; D not certain. The CDR3 extends over 14 amino acids. Germline-derived CDR1 and CDR2 are SGHAT and FQDESV (reference sequence). V lost 0 bases to trimming and J lost 6 bases, with 9 bases between them. CDR3 nucleotide sequence: TGTGCCAGCAGCTTAGCACCCTACTTCAATGAGCAGTTCTTC. Amino acid sequence: CASSLAPYFNEQFF.

V is TRBV5-1 and J is TRBJ1-5, with TRBD1 as a possible D gene (6 bases). The length of the CDR3 is 14 residues. V was clipped by 1 base and J by 6 bases, with 11 bases between them. The germline CDR1 and CDR2 sequences are SGHRS and YFSETQ. The CDR3 loop reads CASSLTGAVQPQHF. CDR3 coding DNA: TGCGCCAGCAGCTTGACGGGGGCCGTTCAGCCCCAGCATTTT.

In its sample, this clonotype was seen many times. The V and J genes are TRBV28 and TRBJ2-1; D call uncertain. Per the germline V gene, CDR1 is MDHEN and CDR2 is SYDVKM. This CDR3 is 15 amino acids long. The germline V and J ends were trimmed by 4 bases and 0 bases, with 10 bases remaining between them. CDR3 bases: TGTGCCAGCAGTTCCGGGTCCAGCTCCTACAATGAGCAGTTCTTC. It is translated as CASSSGSSSYNEQFF.

This clonotype was counted at least ten times. The V and J genes are TRBV7-2 and TRBJ2-7; possible D gene TRBD1, 5 bases. Trimming took 5 bases from V and 0 from J, leaving 14 bases between them. The CDR3 totals 15 residues. Germline CDR1 SGHTA, CDR2 FQGNSA. In DNA form, the CDR3 reads TGTGCCAGCAGCCCTCAGGGATCTAGCTCCTACGAGCAGTACTTC. Protein: CASSPQGSSSYEQYF.

The chain couples TRBV6-1 to TRBJ2-1; D gene ambiguous. V was shortened by 1 base and J by 5 bases, with 12 bases between the two germline ends. This CDR3 region has 15 residues. CDR1 and CDR2 from the germline V gene are MNHNS and SASEGT. The CDR3 loop is CASSEGRNWNNEQFF. The CDR3 nucleotides are TGTGCCAGCAGTGAAGGCCGCAACTGGAACAATGAGCAGTTCTTC.

This clonotype showed up just a few times. In nucleotides, the CDR3 is TGTGCCAGCAGTAAGGGTGGGACAGCGGGAAAACTGTTTTTT. Translated, it gives CASSKGGTAGKLFF. The V and J genes are TRBV9 and TRBJ1-4, with TRBD1 identical over 7 bases. The germline V gene has CDR1 SGDLS and CDR2 YYNGEE. V was pared by 5 bases and J by 10 bases, with 11 bases of the junction left unmatched. The CDR3 extends over 14 amino acids.

This clonotype was seen at least ten times. The chain carries TRBV2 and TRBJ1-2, with 7 bases lining up with TRBD1. Unmatched junction bases numbered 9, after V lost 6 bases and J lost 8 bases. CDR3 length equals 13 residues. Per the germline V gene, CDR1 is SNHLY and CDR2 is FYNNEI. Here the CDR3 reads CASRGDRAGGYTF. In DNA form, the CDR3 reads TGTGCCAGCAGGGGAGACAGGGCGGGCGGCTACACCTTC.

The CDR3 bases are TGCAGCGCTCGCCCGCAGGGTGGCACTGAAGCTTTCTTT. Amino acid sequence: CSARPQGGTEAFF. The V gene is TRBV29-1, the J gene TRBJ1-1, with D possibly matching TRBD1 (5 bases). The germline gives CDR1 SQVTM, CDR2 ANQGSEA. The CDR3 is 13 amino acids. Trimming took 7 bases from V and 4 from J, leaving 16 bases between them.

In its sample, this clonotype was seen many times. The chain has TRBV29-1 and TRBJ2-3, with D uncertain. V lost 5 bases and J lost 4, with 13 bases in between. This CDR3 is 13 amino acids long. Germline values: CDR1 SQVTM, CDR2 ANQGSEA. The CDR3, as DNA: TGCAGCGTTCTGAGCGCACGTGCAGATACGCAGTATTTT. It translates to CSVLSARADTQYF.

This clonotype was detected ten times or more. V gene TRBV12-3 or TRBV12-4 combines with J gene TRBJ1-3, with D possibly TRBD1 on 5 matching bases. This CDR3 comprises 10 residues. V was trimmed by 7 bases and J by 9 bases, leaving 7 bases between them. The CDR3 nucleotides read TGTGCCAGCAAGGGGAGCACCATATATTTT. Residues: CASKGSTIYF.

This clonotype was counted ten times or more. The V gene is TRBV11-2, the J gene TRBJ2-5; D unresolved. From germline, CDR1 is SGHAT and CDR2 FQNNGV. There are 11 residues in the CDR3. Between the trimmed V and J ends, which lost 3 bases and 5 bases, there was a span of 4 bases. DNA for the CDR3: TGTGCCAGCAGCTTTGGTGAGACCCAGTACTTC. This codes for CASSFGETQYF.

This clonotype was observed many times. The V gene is TRBV12-3 or TRBV12-4, the J gene TRBJ2-7, with D maybe TRBD2 (6 bases). The V and J ends lost 6 bases and 3 bases respectively, with 15 bases between them. The CDR3 consists of 14 residues. CDR3 coding DNA: TGTGCCAGCAGCAATATTTCGGGGGTCTACGAGCAGTACTTC. It is translated as CASSNISGVYEQYF.

This clonotype has at least ten counts. The rearrangement uses TRBV2 and TRBJ1-3; no reliable D call. With 5 bases removed from V and 0 bases from J, the gap between germline ends came to 14 bases. The germline CDR1 and CDR2 sequences are SNHLY and FYNNEI. This CDR3 spans 16 amino acids. The CDR3 loop is CASSTGRAGSGNTIYF. DNA for the CDR3: TGTGCCAGCAGTACCGGGAGGGCAGGCTCTGGAAACACCATATATTTT. The full variable domain, rest sourced from reference TRBV2 and TRBJ1-3, is EPEVTQTPSHQVTQMGQEVILRCVPISNHLYFYWYRQILGQKVEFLVSFYNNEISEKSEIFDDQFSVERPDGSNFTLKIRSTKLEDSAMYFCASSTGRAGSGNTIYFGEGSWLTVV.